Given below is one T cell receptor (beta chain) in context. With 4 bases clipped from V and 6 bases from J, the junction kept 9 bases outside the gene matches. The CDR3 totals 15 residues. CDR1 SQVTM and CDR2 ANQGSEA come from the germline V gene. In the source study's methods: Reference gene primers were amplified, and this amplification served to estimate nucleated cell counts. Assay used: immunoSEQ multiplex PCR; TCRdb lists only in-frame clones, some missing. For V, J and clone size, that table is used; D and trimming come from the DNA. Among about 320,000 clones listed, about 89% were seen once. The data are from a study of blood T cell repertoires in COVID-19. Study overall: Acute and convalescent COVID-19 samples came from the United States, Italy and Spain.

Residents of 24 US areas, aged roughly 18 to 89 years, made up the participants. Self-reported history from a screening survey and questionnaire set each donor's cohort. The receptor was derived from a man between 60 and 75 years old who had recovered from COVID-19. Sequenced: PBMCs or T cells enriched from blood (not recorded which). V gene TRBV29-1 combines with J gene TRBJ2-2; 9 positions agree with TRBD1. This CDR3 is CSVVRGDRVAGELFF. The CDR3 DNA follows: TGCAGCGTTGTCAGGGGGGACAGGGTGGCCGGGGAGCTGTTTTTT.